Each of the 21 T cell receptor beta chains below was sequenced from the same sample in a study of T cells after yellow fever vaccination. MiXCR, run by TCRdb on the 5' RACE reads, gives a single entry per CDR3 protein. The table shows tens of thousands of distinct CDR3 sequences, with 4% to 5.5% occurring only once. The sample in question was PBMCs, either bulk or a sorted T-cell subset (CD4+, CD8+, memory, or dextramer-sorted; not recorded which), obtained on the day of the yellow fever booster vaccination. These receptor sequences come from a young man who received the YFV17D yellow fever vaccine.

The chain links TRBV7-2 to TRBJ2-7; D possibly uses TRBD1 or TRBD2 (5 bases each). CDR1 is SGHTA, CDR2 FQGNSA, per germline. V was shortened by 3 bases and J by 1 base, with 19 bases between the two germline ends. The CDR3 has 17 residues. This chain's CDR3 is CASSFRRGDVGSYEQYF. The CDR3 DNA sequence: TGTGCCAGCAGCTTTAGACGAGGGGACGTTGGATCCTACGAGCAGTACTTC.

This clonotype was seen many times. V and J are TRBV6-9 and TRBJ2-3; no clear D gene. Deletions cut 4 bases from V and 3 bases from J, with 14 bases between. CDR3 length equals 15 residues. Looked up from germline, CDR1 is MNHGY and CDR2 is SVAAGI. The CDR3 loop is CASSFRVGRTDTQYF. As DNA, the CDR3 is TGTGCCAGCAGTTTTAGGGTGGGTCGGACAGATACGCAGTATTTT.

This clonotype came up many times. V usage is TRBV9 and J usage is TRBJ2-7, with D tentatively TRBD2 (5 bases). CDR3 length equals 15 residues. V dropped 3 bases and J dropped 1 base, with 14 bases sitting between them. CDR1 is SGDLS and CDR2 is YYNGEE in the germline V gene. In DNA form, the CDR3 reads TGTGCCAGCAGCGCCGGAGGCGGGCCATCCTACGAGCAGTACTTC. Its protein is CASSAGGGPSYEQYF.

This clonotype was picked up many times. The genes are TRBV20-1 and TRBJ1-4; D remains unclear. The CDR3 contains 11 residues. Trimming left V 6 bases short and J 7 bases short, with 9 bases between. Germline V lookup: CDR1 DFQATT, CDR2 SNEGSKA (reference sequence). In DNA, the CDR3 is TGCAGTGCGCCTACAGTTGAAAAACTGTTTTTT. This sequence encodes CSAPTVEKLFF.

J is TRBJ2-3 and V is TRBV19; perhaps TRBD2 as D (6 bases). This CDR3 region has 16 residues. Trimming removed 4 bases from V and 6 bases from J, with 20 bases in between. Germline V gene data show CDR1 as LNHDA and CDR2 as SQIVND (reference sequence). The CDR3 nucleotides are TGTGCCAGTAGTACCCCCCTTGGGGGGTCCTCTGATACGCAGTATTTT. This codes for CASSTPLGGSSDTQYF.

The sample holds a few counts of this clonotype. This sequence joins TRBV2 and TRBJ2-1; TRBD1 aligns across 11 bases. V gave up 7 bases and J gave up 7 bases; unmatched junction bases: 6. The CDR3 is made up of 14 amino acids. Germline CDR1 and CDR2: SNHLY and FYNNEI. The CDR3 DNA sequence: TGTGCCAGCACTGGACAGGGGGCAATGAATGAGCAGTTCTTC. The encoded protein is CASTGQGAMNEQFF.

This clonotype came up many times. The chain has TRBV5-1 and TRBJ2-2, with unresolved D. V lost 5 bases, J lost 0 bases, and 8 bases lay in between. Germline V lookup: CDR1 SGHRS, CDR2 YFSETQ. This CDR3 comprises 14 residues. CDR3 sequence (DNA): TGCGCCAGCAGGGACGCCGCGAACACCGGGGAGCTGTTTTTT. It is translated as CASRDAANTGELFF.

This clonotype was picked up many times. CDR3 DNA sequence: TGTGCCAGCAGTGGGATACAGGGGGCAGGCACTGAAGCTTTCTTT. Residues: CASSGIQGAGTEAFF. This rearrangement joins TRBV6-1 to TRBJ1-1; 9 positions match TRBD1. The CDR3 extends over 15 amino acids. The germline V gene has CDR1 MNHNS and CDR2 SASEGT. Unmatched junction bases numbered 7, after V lost 4 bases and J lost 4 bases.

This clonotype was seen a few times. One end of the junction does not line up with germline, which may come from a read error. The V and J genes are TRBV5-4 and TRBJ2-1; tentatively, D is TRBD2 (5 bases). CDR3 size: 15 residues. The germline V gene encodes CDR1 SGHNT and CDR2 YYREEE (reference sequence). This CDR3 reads CASSLGTLQRGEQFF. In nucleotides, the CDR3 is TGTGCCAGCAGTTTGGGAACTCTGCAACGGGGTGAGCAGTTCTTC.

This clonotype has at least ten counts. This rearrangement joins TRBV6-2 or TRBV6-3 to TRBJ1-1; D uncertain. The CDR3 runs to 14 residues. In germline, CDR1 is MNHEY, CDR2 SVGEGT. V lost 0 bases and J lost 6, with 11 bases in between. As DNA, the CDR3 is TGTGCCAGCAGTTACTCGATATCCGCGGCTGAAGCTTTCTTT. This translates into CASSYSISAAEAFF.

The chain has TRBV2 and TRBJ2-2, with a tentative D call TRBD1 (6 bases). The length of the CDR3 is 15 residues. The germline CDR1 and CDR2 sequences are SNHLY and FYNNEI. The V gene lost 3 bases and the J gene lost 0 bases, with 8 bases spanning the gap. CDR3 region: CASSEGATNTGELFF. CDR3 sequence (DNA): TGTGCCAGCAGTGAGGGGGCAACGAACACCGGGGAGCTGTTTTTT.

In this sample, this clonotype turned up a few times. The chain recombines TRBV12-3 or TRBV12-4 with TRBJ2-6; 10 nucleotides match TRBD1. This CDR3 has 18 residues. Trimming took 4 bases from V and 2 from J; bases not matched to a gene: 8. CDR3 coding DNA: TGTGCCAGCAGTTCTTCCGGGACAGGGGTACCTGGGGCCAACGTCCTGACTTTC. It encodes CASSSSGTGVPGANVLTF.

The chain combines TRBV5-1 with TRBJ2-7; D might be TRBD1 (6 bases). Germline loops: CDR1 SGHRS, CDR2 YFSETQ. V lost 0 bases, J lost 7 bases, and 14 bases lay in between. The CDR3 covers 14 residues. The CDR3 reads CASSLEGTRGEQYV. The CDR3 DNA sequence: TGCGCCAGCAGCTTGGAAGGGACCAGGGGAGAGCAGTACGTC.

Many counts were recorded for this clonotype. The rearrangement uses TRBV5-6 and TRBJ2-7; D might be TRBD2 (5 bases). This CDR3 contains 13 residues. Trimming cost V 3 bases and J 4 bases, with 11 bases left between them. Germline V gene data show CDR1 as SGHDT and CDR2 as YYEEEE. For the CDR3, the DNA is TGTGCCAGCAGCTCCGGACTGTCTTACGAGCAGTACGTC. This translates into CASSSGLSYEQYV.

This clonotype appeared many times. This chain's CDR3 is CATSRDIQPQHF. For the CDR3, the DNA is TGTGCCACCAGCAGAGATATTCAGCCCCAGCATTTT. This rearrangement joins TRBV15 to TRBJ1-5; D gene uncertain. Germline V CDR1 and CDR2: LNHNV, YYDKDF (reference sequence). V was trimmed by 0 bases and J by 6 bases, leaving 3 bases between them. This CDR3 is 12 amino acids long.

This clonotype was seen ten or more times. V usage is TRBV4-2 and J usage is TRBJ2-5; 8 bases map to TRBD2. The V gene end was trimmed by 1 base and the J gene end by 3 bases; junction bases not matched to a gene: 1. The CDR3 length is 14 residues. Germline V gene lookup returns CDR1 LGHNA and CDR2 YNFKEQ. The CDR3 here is CASSQGSGEETQYF. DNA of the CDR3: TGTGCCAGCAGCCAAGGTAGCGGGGAAGAGACCCAGTACTTC.

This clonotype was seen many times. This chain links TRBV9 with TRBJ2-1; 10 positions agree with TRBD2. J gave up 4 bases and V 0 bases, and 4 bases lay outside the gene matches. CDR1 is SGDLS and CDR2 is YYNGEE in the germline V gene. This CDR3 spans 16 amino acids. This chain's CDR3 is CASSVEGTSEYNEQFF. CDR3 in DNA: TGTGCCAGCAGCGTAGAAGGGACTAGCGAGTACAATGAGCAGTTCTTC.

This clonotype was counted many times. CDR3 loop: CASSLDRASTEAFF. The CDR3 DNA reads as TGCGCCAGCAGCTTGGACAGGGCGAGCACTGAAGCTTTCTTT. This rearrangement joins TRBV5-1 to TRBJ1-1; a possible D gene is TRBD1 (6 bases). Trimming took off 0 bases at V and 4 bases at J, with 10 bases between the two ends. Germline V gene lookup returns CDR1 SGHRS and CDR2 YFSETQ. The CDR3 runs 14 residues.

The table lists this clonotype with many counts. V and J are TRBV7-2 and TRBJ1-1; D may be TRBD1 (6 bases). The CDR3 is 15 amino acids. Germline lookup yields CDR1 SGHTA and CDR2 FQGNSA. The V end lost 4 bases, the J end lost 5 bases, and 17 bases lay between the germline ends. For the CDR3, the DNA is TGTGCCAGCAGCTCGCAACAGGGTTTAGGGACTGAAGCTTTCTTT. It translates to CASSSQQGLGTEAFF.

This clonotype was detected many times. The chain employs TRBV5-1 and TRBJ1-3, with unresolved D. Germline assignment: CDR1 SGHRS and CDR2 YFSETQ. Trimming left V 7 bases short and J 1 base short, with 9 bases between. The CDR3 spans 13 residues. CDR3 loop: CASRDGSGNTIYF. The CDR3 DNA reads TGCGCCAGCCGAGACGGTTCTGGAAACACCATATATTTT.

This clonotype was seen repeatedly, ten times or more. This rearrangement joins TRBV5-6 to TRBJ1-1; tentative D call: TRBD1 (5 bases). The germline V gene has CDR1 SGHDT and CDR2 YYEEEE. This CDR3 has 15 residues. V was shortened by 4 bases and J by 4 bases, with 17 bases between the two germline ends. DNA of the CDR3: TGTGCCAGCAGCCCTAGGTGGGGGGTCGGCACTGAAGCTTTCTTT. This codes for CASSPRWGVGTEAFF.